The 25 T cell receptor beta chains below all came from one sample that was sequenced in a study of blood T cells in healthy people across ages. The second PCR ran roughly 7 to 12 cycles with a sample-barcoded 5' primer and J-beta primers. In TCRdb, the 5' RACE reads were re-called with MiXCR into one record per CDR3 protein. The sample lists hundreds of thousands of distinct CDR3 sequences; more than 45% were seen once. The specimen was blood. The receptors were gathered from a woman older than 75 in good health.

In this sample, this clonotype turned up a few times. The chain couples TRBV5-1 to TRBJ2-5, with TRBD1 matching 7 bases. The CDR3 has 14 residues. J gave up 7 bases and V 4 bases, and 10 bases lay outside the gene matches. Looked up from germline, CDR1 is SGHRS and CDR2 is YFSETQ. CDR3 in amino acids: CASSVGQAKGTQYF. The CDR3 nucleotides are TGCGCCAGCAGCGTTGGACAGGCAAAAGGGACCCAGTACTTC.

This clonotype came up a few times. This chain joins TRBV11-2 and TRBJ1-2, with a possible D match to TRBD1 (6 bases). The CDR3 runs to 14 residues. Per the germline V gene, CDR1 is SGHAT and CDR2 is FQNNGV. Trimming took off 5 bases at V and 4 bases at J, with 14 bases between the two ends. This CDR3 is CASSTGSASYGYTF. The DNA of the CDR3 is TGTGCCAGCAGCACAGGGAGCGCAAGCTATGGCTACACCTTC.

The chain uses TRBV7-9 and TRBJ1-5; no definite D call. CDR3 length: 17 amino acids. V was pared by 1 base and J by 4 bases, with 17 bases between. The germline gives CDR1 SEHNR, CDR2 FQNEAQ (reference sequence). DNA for the CDR3: TGTGCCAGCAGCTTAGACACCCAACGGGGAGATAATCAGCCCCAGCATTTT. It is translated as CASSLDTQRGDNQPQHF.

This clonotype has only one observation. V gene TRBV12-3 or TRBV12-4 combines with J gene TRBJ2-5, with TRBD2 as a possible D gene (6 bases). Trimming cost V 3 bases and J 7 bases, with 12 bases left between them. The CDR3 has 13 residues. The CDR3 sequence is CASSFSGEATQYF. The CDR3 DNA sequence: TGTGCCAGCAGTTTTAGCGGAGAAGCGACCCAGTACTTC.

This clonotype occurred many times. This sequence joins TRBV28 and TRBJ2-7; the D is unclear. V lost 3 bases and J 6 bases, leaving 6 bases between the germline ends. The CDR3 runs to 11 residues. The germline CDR1 and CDR2 sequences are MDHEN and SYDVKM. The CDR3 region is CASSLGFEQYF. The CDR3 coding sequence is TGTGCCAGCAGTTTGGGCTTCGAGCAGTACTTC. The complete variable domain, with remaining parts taken from reference TRBV28 and TRBJ2-7, reads DVKVTQSSRYLVKRTGEKVFLECVQDMDHENMFWYRQDPGLGLRLIYFSYDVKMKEKGDIPEGYSVSREKKERFSLILESASTNQTSMYLCASSLGFEQYFGPGTRLTVT.

V usage is TRBV27 and J usage is TRBJ2-1, with 7 nucleotides matching TRBD1. Germline CDR1 and CDR2: MNHEY and SMNVEV (reference sequence). Losses at the gene ends were 5 bases for V and 4 bases for J; bases not matched to a gene: 8. This CDR3 has 15 residues. CDR3 sequence: CASSHRGFPYNEQFF. The CDR3 DNA sequence: TGTGCCAGCAGTCACAGGGGCTTCCCTTACAATGAGCAGTTCTTC.

This chain uses TRBV20-1 with TRBJ2-1; D may be TRBD1 (6 bases). The CDR3 consists of 13 residues. Trimming removed 6 bases from V and 10 bases from J, with 19 bases in between. CDR1 and CDR2 from the germline V gene are DFQATT and SNEGSKA (reference sequence). In nucleotides, the CDR3 is TGCAGTGCGGCGACGACAGGCTTCGGCGAGCAGTTCTTC. It translates to CSAATTGFGEQFF.

The gene calls are TRBV5-1 and TRBJ2-5; no reliable D call. The CDR3 runs to 15 residues. The germline CDR1 and CDR2 sequences are SGHRS and YFSETQ. With 0 bases removed from V and 3 bases from J, the gap between germline ends came to 12 bases. DNA of the CDR3: TGCGCCAGCAGCTTGGAGTGGGCAGGAAAAGAGACCCAGTACTTC. This gives the protein CASSLEWAGKETQYF.

V usage is TRBV29-1 and J usage is TRBJ2-2, with 7 bases aligning to TRBD2. This CDR3 region has 13 residues. After removal of 8 bases from V and 3 bases from J, the junction contained 6 bases not matched to a gene. Germline CDR1 reads SQVTM; CDR2 reads ANQGSEA. The CDR3 DNA is TGCAGCACCGGGAGGTCTGACACCGGGGAGCTGTTTTTT. It yields the protein CSTGRSDTGELFF.

On this clonotype itself: A read error may account for a junction end that differs from germline. The chain carries TRBV11-2 and TRBJ2-1; D perhaps matches TRBD2 (5 bases). Germline V gene sequence: CDR1 SGHAT, CDR2 FQNNGV. CDR3 length: 12 residues. The CDR3 region has the DNA TGTTCCAGCAGCTTAGGAGGAAATGAGCAGTTCTTC. Residues: CSSSLGGNEQFF.

The chain uses TRBV29-1 and TRBJ2-5; no definite D call. Trimming shortened V by 3 bases and J by 1 base, and 9 bases separated the two germline ends. Per germline, CDR1 SQVTM and CDR2 ANQGSEA. CDR3 length: 13 residues. The CDR3 DNA reads as TGCAGCGTTGAGTCCCCAGGCCAAGAGACCCAGTACTTC. Its protein is CSVESPGQETQYF.

V gene TRBV5-4 combines with J gene TRBJ1-6; TRBD1 agrees at 7 bases. After removal of 4 bases from V and 3 bases from J, the junction contained 7 bases not matched to a gene. Germline V gene sequence: CDR1 SGHNT, CDR2 YYREEE (reference sequence). The CDR3 spans 16 residues. The CDR3 region has the DNA TGTGCCAGCAGCCCCAGGACAGGAGGCTATAATTCACCCCTCCACTTT. Protein: CASSPRTGGYNSPLHF.

This clonotype came up a few times. DNA for the CDR3: TGTGCCAGCAGTTACATGAAAGCCATGGGCGAGACCCAGTACTTC. It codes for CASSYMKAMGETQYF. This chain uses TRBV6-6 with TRBJ2-5; no firm D call. Looked up from germline, CDR1 is MNHNY and CDR2 is SVGAGI (reference sequence). V lost 2 bases to trimming and J lost 5 bases, with 15 bases between them. The CDR3 totals 15 residues.

This clonotype was detected many times. The chain couples TRBV20-1 to TRBJ2-1; TRBD2 agrees at 7 bases. The CDR3 loop spans 17 amino acids. The germline V gene encodes CDR1 DFQATT and CDR2 SNEGSKA (reference sequence). Losses at the gene ends were 4 bases for V and 3 bases for J; bases not matched to a gene: 15. The CDR3 DNA reads as TGCAGTGCTACCCCGAATATTGCGGGAGCTCTCTACAATGAGCAGTTCTTC. This codes for CSATPNIAGALYNEQFF.

The CDR3 DNA is TGTGCCAGCAGTCGCGGACAGGGCTTGTCAGAGACCCAGTACTTC. The encoded protein is CASSRGQGLSETQYF. This sequence joins TRBV7-2 and TRBJ2-5, with TRBD1 matching 8 bases. Trimming removed 6 bases from V and 4 bases from J; junction bases left unmatched: 10. Germline-derived CDR1 and CDR2 are SGHTA and FQGNSA. CDR3 length: 15 residues.

This clonotype was seen a handful of times. This rearrangement joins TRBV20-1 to TRBJ2-2; 8 positions agree with TRBD2. The ends lost 5 bases at V and 0 bases at J; junction bases unmatched: 5. The CDR3 extends over 15 amino acids. Looked up from germline, CDR1 is DFQATT and CDR2 is SNEGSKA (reference sequence). The CDR3 sequence: CSAEPLAANTGELFF. CDR3 bases: TGCAGTGCTGAACCACTAGCGGCGAACACCGGGGAGCTGTTTTTT.

The V and J genes are TRBV15 and TRBJ2-1; D may match TRBD1 or TRBD2 (5 bases each). Germline V gene sequence: CDR1 LNHNV, CDR2 YYDKDF (reference sequence). V was clipped by 1 base and J by 8 bases, with 9 bases between them. The CDR3 covers 13 residues. The CDR3 protein is CATSRVGEHEQFF. CDR3 DNA: TGTGCCACCAGCAGAGTAGGGGAGCATGAGCAGTTCTTC.

Note on this clonotype: A much larger clone is a single base away; this may be a read error. V is TRBV20-1 and J is TRBJ2-5; TRBD1 or TRBD2 may be the D gene (5 bases each). The J call is in doubt because the DNA end fits TRBJ2-1 better. The CDR3 covers 15 residues. The germline gives CDR1 DFQATT, CDR2 SNEGSKA (reference sequence). The CDR3 region is CSAHSRGRNQETQFF. CDR3 nucleotides: TGCAGTGCCCATTCGAGGGGTCGGAACCAAGAGACCCAGTTCTTC.

This clonotype was seen many times. The chain has TRBV12-3 or TRBV12-4 and TRBJ2-3; D call uncertain. The V gene lost 5 bases and the J gene lost 2 bases, with 17 bases spanning the gap. The CDR3 covers 16 residues. CDR3 nucleotide sequence: TGTGCCAGCAGTACATTAGACACCATTTCCACAGATACGCAGTATTTT. Residues: CASSTLDTISTDTQYF.

This clonotype occurred many times. The rearrangement links TRBV20-1 to TRBJ2-1; D remains ambiguous. The V end lost 7 bases, the J end lost 7 bases, and 8 bases lay between the germline ends. The germline V gene has CDR1 DFQATT and CDR2 SNEGSKA (reference sequence). CDR3 length: 10 amino acids. The CDR3 here is CSEGPNEQFF. The CDR3 DNA follows: TGCAGTGAAGGACCTAATGAGCAGTTCTTC.

The rearrangement joins TRBV5-1 to TRBJ2-2, with a tentative D call TRBD2 (6 bases). Germline V gene lookup returns CDR1 SGHRS and CDR2 YFSETQ. The length of the CDR3 is 16 residues. V shed 2 bases and J shed 0 bases, with 11 bases lying between them. The CDR3 DNA sequence: TGCGCCAGCAGCTTAGGAGGGACCACGAACACCGGGGAGCTGTTTTTT. This translates into CASSLGGTTNTGELFF.

This clonotype was counted a few times. The junction departs from germline at one end; a sequencing error may be responsible. This sequence joins TRBV6-5 and TRBJ2-1; the D gene is possibly TRBD1 (5 bases). CDR1 and CDR2 from the germline V gene are MNHEY and SVGAGI. The length of the CDR3 is 13 residues. This chain's CDR3 is CASSDSDNNEQFF. The CDR3 nucleotides are TGTGCCAGCAGTGACTCGGACAACAATGAGCAGTTCTTC.

This chain links TRBV7-9 with TRBJ2-2; the D gene is possibly TRBD2 (5 bases). The CDR3 totals 16 residues. Between the trimmed V and J ends, which lost 7 bases and 3 bases, there was a span of 18 bases. Germline V gene data show CDR1 as SEHNR and CDR2 as FQNEAQ (reference sequence). CDR3 region: CASTPRVASDTGELFF. Written as DNA, the CDR3 is TGTGCCAGCACCCCTCGAGTAGCGTCGGACACCGGGGAGCTGTTTTTT.

On this clonotype: A read error may explain this, as a much larger clone is one base away. The genes are TRBV6-5 and TRBJ1-2; the D is unclear. This CDR3 is 13 amino acids long. Germline V lookup: CDR1 MNHEY, CDR2 SVGAGI. The CDR3 sequence is CASSYRNSYGHTF. The CDR3 DNA reads TGTGCCAGCAGTTACAGAAACAGCTATGGCCACACCTTC.

This clonotype was observed many times. The chain couples TRBV5-1 to TRBJ2-3, with 7 bases that match TRBD1. Germline values: CDR1 SGHRS, CDR2 YFSETQ. Trimming at V came to 0 bases and at J to 7 bases, leaving 5 bases not matched to a gene. The CDR3 totals 14 residues. The CDR3 protein is CASSLERGHNTQYF. As DNA, the CDR3 is TGCGCCAGCAGCTTGGAGAGGGGGCATAATACGCAGTATTTT.